This T cell receptor beta chain was recorded in a study of CD8 T cells in ankylosing spondylitis. This clonotype was counted a few times. The antigen remains undetermined. Quantitative 5'-RACE was performed with molecular barcodes, and it yielded the TCR beta libraries. In TCRdb, the 5' RACE reads were re-called with MiXCR into one record per CDR3 protein. Of a few hundred thousand distinct CDR3 sequences detected, approximately 20% appear once; the ten largest clones hold about a sixth. Germline V gives CDR1 MNHEY, CDR2 SVGEGT. The ends were cut back, 4 bases at V and 11 bases at J, with 13 bases in the middle. This CDR3 contains 12 residues. Findings of the study overall: According to the report, clones linked to the disease were significantly enriched in matched synovial fluid samples taken from ankylosing spondylitis patients. Ankylosing spondylitis blood appeared to carry a characteristic TCR beta motif of fewer than 10 highly homologous variants. Earlier work had already found some motif variants in reactive arthritis synovial fluid and blood.

V usage is TRBV6-2 or TRBV6-3 and J usage is TRBJ2-3; D not certain. The sequence was obtained from a male donor with ankylosing spondylitis. The source material was blood, either unsorted or a sorted T cell fraction (not recorded which). Here the CDR3 DNA reads TGTGCCAGCAGTTCCCCCGCGGTCTGGCAGTATTTT. As protein: CASSSPAVWQYF.